A selection of T cell receptor beta chains follows, all from one sample in a study of blood T cell repertoires in COVID-19. The repertoire was sequenced with immunoSEQ multiplex PCR; TCRdb's copy has only in-frame clones and lacks some. In the table there are about 44,000 clones, roughly four fifths of which are singletons. Sequencing input: peripheral blood. The source of these receptors is a human donor in a cohort sampled during active COVID-19. Both conserved end residues are part of each CDR3. Fields, in order: J gene, V gene, CDR3 protein.

J: TRBJ1-3; V: TRBV19; CDR3: CASSPGQSHLSTIYF
J: TRBJ2-1; V: TRBV5-1; CDR3: CASSPTLGSYNEQFF
J: TRBJ1-1; V: TRBV27; CDR3: CASSLLGRGMNTEAFF
J: TRBJ1-2; V: TRBV2; CDR3: CASSRDRRSYGYTF
J: TRBJ2-1; V: TRBV6-4; CDR3: CASSDYGTGVNEQFF
J: TRBJ1-5; V: TRBV7-9; CDR3: CASSLPGNQPQHF
J: TRBJ2-2; V: TRBV10-1; CDR3: CASSHTRWATTGELFF
J: TRBJ1-2; V: TRBV12-3/TRBV12-4; CDR3: CASSWDRNYGYTF
J: TRBJ1-1; V: TRBV28; CDR3: CASSRHMNTEAFF
J: TRBJ2-3; V: TRBV5-1; CDR3: CASSLGRDSRDTQYF
J: TRBJ2-7; V: TRBV18; CDR3: CASSASSYEQYF
J: TRBJ1-2; V: TRBV5-1; CDR3: CASSSGQEVYGYTF
J: TRBJ2-3; V: TRBV24-1; CDR3: CATSAARGLGTDTQYF
J: TRBJ1-4; V: TRBV7-8; CDR3: CASSPRTGEKLFF
J: TRBJ2-7; V: TRBV6-5; CDR3: CASSYSYSYSYEQYF
J: TRBJ2-3; V: TRBV3-1/TRBV3-2; CDR3: CASSRQGPTDTQYF
J: TRBJ1-1; V: TRBV7-9; CDR3: CASSTGVRLNTEAFF
J: TRBJ1-2; V: TRBV12-3/TRBV12-4; CDR3: CASSPGQGYGYTF
J: TRBJ2-5; V: TRBV5-8; CDR3: CASSLGKLAGVQETQYF
J: TRBJ2-3; V: TRBV6-1; CDR3: CASSEALPGLAGGRSDTQYF
J: TRBJ1-1; V: TRBV7-9; CDR3: CASSSGATEAFF
J: TRBJ2-3; V: TRBV2; CDR3: CASSRESTDTQYF
J: TRBJ1-6; V: TRBV6-5; CDR3: CASSYRTGGGNSPLHF
J: TRBJ2-2; V: TRBV5-4; CDR3: CASSLGVSANTGELFF
J: TRBJ1-4; V: TRBV6-5; CDR3: CASSRQGTNEKLFF
J: TRBJ2-3; V: TRBV2; CDR3: CASSISGGPTDTQYF
J: TRBJ2-3; V: TRBV6-5; CDR3: CASSSRTGGGRDTQYF
J: TRBJ1-4; V: TRBV5-6; CDR3: CASSGQGRNEKLFF
J: TRBJ2-2; V: TRBV6-6; CDR3: CASSYSTGVNTGELFF
J: TRBJ2-3; V: TRBV6-5; CDR3: CASIPAGSTDTQYF
J: TRBJ2-7; V: TRBV14; CDR3: CASSQDPLRQYF
J: TRBJ2-3; V: TRBV5-1; CDR3: CASSPLRDSSTDTQYF
J: TRBJ2-1; V: TRBV27; CDR3: CASGFTGTEQFF
J: TRBJ1-2; V: TRBV5-1; CDR3: CASSDGGYGYTF
J: TRBJ2-4; V: TRBV5-1; CDR3: CASSLTITTAKNIQYF
J: TRBJ1-2; V: TRBV19; CDR3: CASSTLTGEYYGYTF